This T cell receptor beta chain was sequenced in a study of early T cells in non-severe SARS-CoV-2 infection. About the study: With bulk RNA from unsorted whole blood as input, sequencing yielded unpaired chains.

There are 13 residues in the CDR3. V lost 1 base, J lost 6 bases, and 8 bases lay in between. The V gene's germline CDR1 is SGHAT and CDR2 FQNNGV. As part of library construction, unique molecular identifiers were attached to individual cDNA molecules. TCRdb processed the 5' RACE reads anew with MiXCR; each CDR3 protein has one entry. Among 100,000 to 140,000 distinct CDR3 sequences, 11% were seen once, and the ten largest hold approximately 6.9%. Study conclusions and caveats: Clonotype matching in VDJdb favored anti-spike CD8 responses and did not capture private and CD4 specificities.

Many counts were recorded for this clonotype. The antigen remains undetermined. V gene TRBV11-2 combines with J gene TRBJ2-3; possibly TRBD1 or TRBD2 for D (5 bases each). This TCR came from an adult who was a healthcare worker with PCR-confirmed SARS-CoV-2 infection or an uninfected control (not recorded which). The sample consisted of whole blood. The CDR3 DNA sequence: TGTGCCAGCAGCTTAGCGGGGCCTGATACGCAGTATTTT. The encoded protein is CASSLAGPDTQYF.